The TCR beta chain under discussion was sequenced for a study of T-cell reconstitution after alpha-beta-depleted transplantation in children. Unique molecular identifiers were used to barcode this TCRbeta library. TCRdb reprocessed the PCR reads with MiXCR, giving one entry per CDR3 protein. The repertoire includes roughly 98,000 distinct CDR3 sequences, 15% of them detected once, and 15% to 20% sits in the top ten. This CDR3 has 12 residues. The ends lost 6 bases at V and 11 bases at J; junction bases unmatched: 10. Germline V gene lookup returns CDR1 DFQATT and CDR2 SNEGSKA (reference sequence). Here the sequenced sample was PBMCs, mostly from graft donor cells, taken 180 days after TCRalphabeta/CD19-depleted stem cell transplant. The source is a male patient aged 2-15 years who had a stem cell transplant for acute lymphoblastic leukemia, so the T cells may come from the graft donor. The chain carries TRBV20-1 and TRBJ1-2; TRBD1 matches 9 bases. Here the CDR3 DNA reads TGCAGTGCCGCACTGGGACAGGGAAAATACACCTTC. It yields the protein CSAALGQGKYTF.